Below, 2 T cell receptor beta chains from the same sample are listed, as sequenced in a study of blood T cells in healthy people across ages (dated by TCRdb to about 2015). Library generation was performed with 5' RACE. TCRdb shows the sequencer as Illumina HiSeq 2500. A second PCR of roughly 7 to 11 cycles was performed with a sample-barcoded 5' primer and a J-beta primer mix. Clones were called with MiXCR by TCRdb after fastp trimmed the public reads at Q25, and only in-frame beta chains were retained. CDR3 protein duplicates are merged, each entry listing the most common genes and DNA. A total of 790,000 or so distinct CDR3 sequences appear in this sample, 46% of them only once. Jointly, the top ten make up about a sixth of the sample. The specimen was blood. These TCRs come from a man older than 75 in good health.

The gene calls are TRBV3-1 and TRBJ1-4; maybe TRBD1 (6 bases). Germline assignment: CDR1 LGHDT and CDR2 YNNKEL (reference sequence). The CDR3 totals 16 residues. Trimming cost V 4 bases and J 0 bases, with 12 bases left between them. The CDR3 coding sequence is TGTGCCAGCAGCCGCAGTTACAGGGCAACTAATGAAAAACTGTTTTTT. Protein sequence: CASSRSYRATNEKLFF.

Remarks on this clonotype: A read error may produce the germline difference seen at one junction end. The V and J genes are TRBV5-1 and TRBJ2-1; the D is unclear. The germline gives CDR1 SGHRS, CDR2 YFSETQ. The CDR3 length is 13 residues. The CDR3 here is CASNLESDDEQFF. The CDR3 DNA is TGCGCCAGCAACTTGGAGTCAGACGATGAGCAGTTCTTC. Drawing the rest from reference TRBV5-1 and TRBJ2-1, the complete variable domain is KAGVTQTPRYLIKTRGQQVTLSCSPISGHRSVSWYQQTPGQGLQFLFEYFSETQRNKGNFPGRFSGRQFSNSRSEMNVSTLELGDSALYLCASNLESDDEQFFGPGTRLTVL.